The clone carrying this TCR beta chain was counted a single time. Antigen: not known. This entry is derived from a study of shared clonotypes between healthy human individuals. Clones were sequenced by immunoSEQ multiplex PCR, and TCRdb holds only the in-frame ones, with some missing. The profile shows some 2,500,000 clones, 85% to 95% of them singletons. Germline CDR1 SNHLY, CDR2 FYNNEI. The V end was cut by 7 bases, the J end by 2 bases, with 8 bases between. This CDR3 region has 12 residues. Study outcomes and limitations: Among non-shared clonotypes, generation probabilities were lower than among those shared by all four donors.

V and J are TRBV2 and TRBJ1-1, with D unclear. The sequencing sample was made of naive CD4+ T cells from PBMCs. The sample's subset: CD45RA+ positively selected. The TCR sequence derives from a man between 18 and 29 years old in good health. Some clones in this sample may be carry-over from other donors' samples. The CDR3 loop reads CASTVTNTEAFF. The CDR3 DNA reads as TGTGCCAGCACCGTTACCAACACTGAAGCTTTCTTT.